This is a list of T cell receptor beta chains from one sample in a study of shared clonotypes between healthy human individuals. Assay: immunoSEQ multiplex PCR; the TCRdb copy retains only in-frame clones and omits some. This sample has about 590,000 clones, with nearly 97% found just once. The sequencing sample was made of naive CD8+ T cells sorted from blood. Receptors originate from a woman aged 25 to 39 in good health. CDR3s include the opening cysteine and the closing phenylalanine or tryptophan. The order of the fields is J gene, clone size, V gene, D gene, CDR3 protein, CDR3 DNA. The D gene is left open where the match is weak. Not every row has a clone size; where given, it reads once, few, many or a size class.

TRBJ2-1,-,TRBV10-3,-,CAISHGFGSYNEQFF,TGTGCCATCAGCCATGGCTTCGGGTCCTACAATGAGCAGTTCTTC
TRBJ1-4,-,TRBV30,-,CAWGRQRDEKLFF,TGTGCCTGGGGTAGACAGAGGGATGAAAAACTGTTTTTT
TRBJ2-1,-,TRBV6-1,TRBD1,CASSISRGLEQFF,TGTGCCAGCAGCATAAGCAGGGGGCTTGAGCAGTTCTTC
TRBJ2-7,-,TRBV5-4,TRBD1,CASSSPDLSGQGNGEQYF,TGTGCCAGCAGCTCGCCTGACCTATCGGGACAGGGGAATGGCGAGCAGTACTTC
TRBJ2-7,-,TRBV27,TRBD1,CASSQGQGHYEQYF,TGTGCCAGCAGTCAGGGACAGGGACACTACGAGCAGTACTTC
TRBJ2-1,-,TRBV2,TRBD2,CASRLADPFSYNEQFF,TGTGCCAGCAGGCTAGCGGATCCCTTTTCCTACAATGAGCAGTTCTTC
TRBJ2-1,-,TRBV20-1,-,CSAVFVSEQFF,TGCAGTGCTGTCTTCGTAAGTGAGCAGTTCTTC
TRBJ2-3,-,TRBV11-2,TRBD1,CASSLLGTGIADTQYF,TGTGCCAGCAGCTTACTTGGGACAGGGATTGCAGATACGCAGTATTTT
TRBJ1-3,-,TRBV7-9,-,CASSHQGSGNTIYF,TGTGCCAGCAGCCATCAGGGGTCTGGAAACACCATATATTTT
TRBJ1-5,-,TRBV27,-,CASNGGYSNQPQHF,TGTGCCAGCAATGGTGGCTATAGCAATCAGCCCCAGCATTTT
TRBJ2-7,-,TRBV9,TRBD2,CASSFTSGSNEQYF,TGTGCCAGCAGCTTTACTAGCGGGAGCAACGAGCAGTACTTC
TRBJ2-6,-,TRBV6-5,TRBD1,CASGNRGHGANVLTF,TGTGCCAGCGGAAACAGGGGGCATGGGGCCAACGTCCTGACTTTC
TRBJ2-1,-,TRBV2,-,CASRGERFHEQFF,TGTGCCAGCAGGGGAGAGCGATTCCATGAGCAGTTCTTC
TRBJ2-7,-,TRBV4-1,TRBD2,CASSQERLAGNEQYF,TGCGCCAGCAGCCAAGAGCGACTAGCGGGAAACGAGCAGTACTTC
TRBJ2-3,-,TRBV7-8,-,CASIADSTDTQYF,TGTGCCAGCATAGCCGATTCCACAGATACGCAGTATTTT
TRBJ2-5,-,TRBV21-1,-,CASSKENNLQETQYF,TGTGCCAGCAGCAAAGAGAACAATCTCCAAGAGACCCAGTACTTC
TRBJ2-7,-,TRBV28,TRBD2,CASSLYPGSSGRENEQYF,TGTGCCAGCAGTTTATACCCGGGGAGTAGCGGGAGGGAAAACGAGCAGTACTTC
TRBJ1-1,-,TRBV28,-,CASSFRAGIMNTEAFF,TGTGCCAGCAGTTTTAGGGCCGGGATAATGAACACTGAAGCTTTCTTT
TRBJ2-1,-,TRBV7-9,-,CASSLGGSEQFF,TGTGCCAGCAGCTTGGGAGGCAGTGAGCAGTTCTTC
TRBJ2-7,once,TRBV19,-,CASSNGGTPYEQYF,TGTGCCAGTAGTAACGGAGGTACGCCCTACGAGCAGTACTTC
TRBJ2-7,-,TRBV4-2,-,CASSQGGKSREYF,TGTGCCAGCAGCCAAGGCGGGAAATCTAGGGAGTACTTC
TRBJ2-7,-,TRBV2,-,CASSAPGGSSYEQYF,TGTGCCAGCAGTGCCCCCGGGGGCAGCTCCTACGAGCAGTACTTC